This TCR beta chain originates from a study of cytomegalovirus exposure and HLA in healthy donors. Study-wide results and limits: Common viral pathogens seemed to be connected with several of the most significant clusters, according to a later analysis.

Details on this clone: Its cognate antigen is unknown.

Germline assignment: CDR1 SEHNR and CDR2 FQNEAQ (reference sequence). The CDR3 loop spans 15 amino acids. The trim removed 5 bases at V and 1 base at J, leaving 1 base unmatched. PCR amplification relied on 60 Vbeta primers (plus 13 Jbeta primers). The assay was immunoSEQ multiplex PCR, and TCRdb's table has in-frame clones only and misses some. This table has roughly 100,000 clones, 75% to 85% appearing once. The receptor comes from a man younger than 35 in good health and CMV-seronegative. The specimen sequenced was PBMCs. This chain joins TRBV7-9 and TRBJ2-5, with 13 bases lining up with TRBD2. CDR3 DNA sequence: TGTGCCAGCAGCGGACTAGCGGGAGTCCAAGAGACCCAGTACTTC. Amino acids: CASSGLAGVQETQYF.